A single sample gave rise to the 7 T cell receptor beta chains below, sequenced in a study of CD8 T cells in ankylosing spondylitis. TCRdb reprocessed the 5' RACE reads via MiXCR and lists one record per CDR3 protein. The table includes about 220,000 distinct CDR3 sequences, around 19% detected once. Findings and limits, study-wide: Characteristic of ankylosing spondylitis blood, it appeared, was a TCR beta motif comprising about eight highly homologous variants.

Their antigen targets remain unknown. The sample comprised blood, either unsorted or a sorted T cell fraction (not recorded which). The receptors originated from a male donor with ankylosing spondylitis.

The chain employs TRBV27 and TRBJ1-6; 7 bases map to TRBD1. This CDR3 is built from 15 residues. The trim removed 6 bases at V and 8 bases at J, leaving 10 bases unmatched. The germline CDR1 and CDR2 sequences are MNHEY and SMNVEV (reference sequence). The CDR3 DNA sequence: TGTGCCAGCAGACCCCGACAGGGCCCGTATTCACCCCTCCACTTT. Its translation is CASRPRQGPYSPLHF.

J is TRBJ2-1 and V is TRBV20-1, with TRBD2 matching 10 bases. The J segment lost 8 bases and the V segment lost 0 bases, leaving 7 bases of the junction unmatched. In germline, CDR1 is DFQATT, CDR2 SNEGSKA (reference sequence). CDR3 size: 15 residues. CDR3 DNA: TGCAGTGCTAGAGAGGTAGCGGGAGGCCGGGATGAGCAGTTCTTC. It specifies CSAREVAGGRDEQFF.

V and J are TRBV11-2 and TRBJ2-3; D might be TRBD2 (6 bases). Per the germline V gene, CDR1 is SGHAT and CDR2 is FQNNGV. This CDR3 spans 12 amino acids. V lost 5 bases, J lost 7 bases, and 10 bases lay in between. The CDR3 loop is CASSPDYYTQYF. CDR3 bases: TGTGCCAGCAGCCCGGACTATTATACGCAGTATTTT.

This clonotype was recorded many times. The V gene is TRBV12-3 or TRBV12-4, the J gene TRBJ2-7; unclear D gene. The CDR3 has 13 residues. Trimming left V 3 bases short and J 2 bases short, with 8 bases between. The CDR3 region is CASSFSGAYEQYF. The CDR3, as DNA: TGTGCCAGCAGTTTTTCCGGAGCCTACGAGCAGTACTTC.

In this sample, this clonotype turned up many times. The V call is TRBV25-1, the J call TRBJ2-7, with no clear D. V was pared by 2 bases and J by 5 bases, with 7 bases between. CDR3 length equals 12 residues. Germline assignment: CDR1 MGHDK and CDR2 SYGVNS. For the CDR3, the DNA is TGTGCCAGCAGTGAAGGCAGGAACGAGCAGTACTTC. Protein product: CASSEGRNEQYF.

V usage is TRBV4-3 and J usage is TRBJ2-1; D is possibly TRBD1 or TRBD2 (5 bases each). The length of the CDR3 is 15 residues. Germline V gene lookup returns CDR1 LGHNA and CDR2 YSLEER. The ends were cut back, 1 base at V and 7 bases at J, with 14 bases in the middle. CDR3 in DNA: TGCGCCAGCAGCCAAGGGGGCGCACCGGGAAATGAGCAGTTCTTC. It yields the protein CASSQGGAPGNEQFF.

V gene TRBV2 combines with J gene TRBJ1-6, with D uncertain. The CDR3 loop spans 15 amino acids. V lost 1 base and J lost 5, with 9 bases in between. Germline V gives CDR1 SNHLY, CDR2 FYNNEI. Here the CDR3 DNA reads TGTGCCAGCAGTGAAGGCGGAGGGAATAATTCACCCCTCCACTTT. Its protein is CASSEGGGNNSPLHF.